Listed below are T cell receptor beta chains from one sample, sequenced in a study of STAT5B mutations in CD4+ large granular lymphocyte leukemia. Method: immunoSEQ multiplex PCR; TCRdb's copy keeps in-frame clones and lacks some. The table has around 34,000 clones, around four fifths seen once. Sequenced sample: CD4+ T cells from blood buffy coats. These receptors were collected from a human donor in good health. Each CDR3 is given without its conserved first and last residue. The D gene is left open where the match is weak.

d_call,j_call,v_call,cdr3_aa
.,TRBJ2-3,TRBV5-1,ASSMDPGTTDTQY
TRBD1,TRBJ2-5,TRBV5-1,ASSLAGQGIETQY
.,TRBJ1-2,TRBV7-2,ASSAGSGYGYT
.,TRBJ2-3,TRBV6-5,ASSYSPVIADTQY
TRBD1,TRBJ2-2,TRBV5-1,ASSVGQGNTGELF
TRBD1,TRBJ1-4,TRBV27,ASSPRRGLEKLF
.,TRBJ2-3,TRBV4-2,ASSQDGQGTDTQY
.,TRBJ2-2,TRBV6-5,ASRPLNTGELF
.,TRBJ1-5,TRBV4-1,ASSQGPRAQPQH
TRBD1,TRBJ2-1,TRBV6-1,ASSESGQGNNEQF
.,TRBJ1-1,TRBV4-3,ASRNGIYNTEAF
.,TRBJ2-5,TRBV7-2,ASSLVGGVGETQY
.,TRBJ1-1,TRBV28,ASSFTPVRATEAF
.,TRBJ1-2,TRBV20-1,SALPRYGYT
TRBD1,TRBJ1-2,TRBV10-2,ASTRQGIGYGYT
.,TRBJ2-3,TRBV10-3,AIRATDTQY
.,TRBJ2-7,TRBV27,ASRPLGLRAYEQY
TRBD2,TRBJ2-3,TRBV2,ASSETGTRSDTQY
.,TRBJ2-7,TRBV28,ASSLHSPRESEQY
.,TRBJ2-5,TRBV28,ASSKTEGGRETQY
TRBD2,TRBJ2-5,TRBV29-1,SVELAGGLETQY
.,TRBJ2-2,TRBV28,ASSWTLSTGELF
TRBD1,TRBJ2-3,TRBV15,ATSRVQGAEY
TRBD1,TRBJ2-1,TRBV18,ASSPYTGTENEQF
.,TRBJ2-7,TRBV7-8,ASSLDSLEGGYEQY
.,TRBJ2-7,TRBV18,ASSLQDLSYEQY
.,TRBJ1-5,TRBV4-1,ASSQAGGRDQPQH
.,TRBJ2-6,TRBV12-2,ASRIRCSTQSRANVLT
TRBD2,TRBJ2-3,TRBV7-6,ASSLAASGKYSDTQY
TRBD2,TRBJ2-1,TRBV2,ASRQSGRAGNEQF
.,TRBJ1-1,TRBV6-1,ASSVTVGDTEAF
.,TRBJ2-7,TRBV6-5,ASSYGPLFLDYEQY
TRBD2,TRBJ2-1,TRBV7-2,ASSLVLAGNEQF
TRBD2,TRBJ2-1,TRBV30,AWSFKTSGRVDEQF
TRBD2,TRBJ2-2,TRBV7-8,ASSSRLAGTGELF
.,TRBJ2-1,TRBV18,ASSLLTSPDNEQF
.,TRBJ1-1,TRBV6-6,ASSSYLDTEAF
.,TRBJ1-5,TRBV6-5,ATGYSNQPQH
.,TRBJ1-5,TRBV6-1,ASSVSSYSNQPQH
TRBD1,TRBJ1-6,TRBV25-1,ASSELTGASPLH